Shown below are 8 T cell receptor beta chains from a single sample sequenced in a study of shared clonotypes between healthy human individuals. Clones were read by immunoSEQ multiplex PCR, and TCRdb kept only the in-frame ones, dropping some. The data show fewer than 3 million clones, about 90% seen once. The sample comprised naive CD4+ T cells from PBMCs. As to subset: CD45RA+ positively selected. The origin of the receptors is a man aged 18 to 29 in good health. Some clones in this sample may be carry-over from other donors' samples.

V usage is TRBV5-1 and J usage is TRBJ2-7; weak D call: TRBD1 (6 bases). Germline CDR1 reads SGHRS; CDR2 reads YFSETQ. Trimming took 4 bases from V and 4 from J, leaving 18 bases between them. This CDR3 has 15 amino acids. The CDR3 sequence is CASSPETGTRYEQYF. The CDR3, as DNA: TGCGCCAGCAGCCCCGAAACAGGGACCAGATACGAGCAGTACTTC.

The gene calls are TRBV2 and TRBJ2-1; TRBD1 is a possible D gene (6 bases). The CDR3 runs to 14 residues. Germline CDR1 reads SNHLY; CDR2 reads FYNNEI. The ends were cut back, 5 bases at V and 6 bases at J, with 14 bases in the middle. Written as DNA, the CDR3 is TGTGCCAGCAGTCCACAGGGATCGGGCAATGAGCAGTTCTTC. It translates to CASSPQGSGNEQFF. Full variable domain (missing parts from reference TRBV2 and TRBJ2-1): EPEVTQTPSHQVTQMGQEVILRCVPISNHLYFYWYRQILGQKVEFLVSFYNNEISEKSEIFDDQFSVERPDGSNFTLKIRSTKLEDSAMYFCASSPQGSGNEQFFGPGTRLTVL.

This sequence joins TRBV11-2 and TRBJ1-4; D is possibly TRBD1 (6 bases). The CDR3 contains 18 residues. Trimming stripped 5 bases from V and 4 bases from J, with 23 bases between. CDR1 is SGHAT and CDR2 is FQNNGV in the germline V gene. The chain's CDR3 is CASSHYGGAQGNNEKLFF. In DNA, the CDR3 is TGTGCCAGCAGCCACTACGGGGGGGCTCAGGGGAATAATGAAAAACTGTTTTTT.

The chain links TRBV7-9 to TRBJ2-2, with 7 bases identical to TRBD2. This CDR3 region has 16 residues. With V trimmed by 5 bases and J by 9 bases, 15 bases remained unmatched. Germline V gives CDR1 SEHNR, CDR2 FQNEAQ (reference sequence). The CDR3: CASSREGLVFGRELFF. The CDR3 DNA reads TGTGCCAGCAGCAGGGAGGGACTCGTGTTTGGTCGGGAGCTGTTTTTT.

The rearrangement uses TRBV28 and TRBJ2-7, with a tentative D call TRBD1 (6 bases). Germline V gene sequence: CDR1 MDHEN, CDR2 SYDVKM. This CDR3 has 14 amino acids. Trimming removed 2 bases at V and 4 bases at J, with 12 bases between. The CDR3 nucleotides are TGTGCCAGCAGTTTACAGGGGCCGGTGTACGAGCAGTACTTC. Amino acids: CASSLQGPVYEQYF.

V gene TRBV6-6 combines with J gene TRBJ1-2, with D tentatively TRBD1 (5 bases). Germline CDR1 is MNHNY and CDR2 is SVGAGI (reference sequence). CDR3 length: 12 amino acids. V lost 2 bases to trimming and J lost 5 bases, with 6 bases between them. Here the CDR3 reads CASSYGTYGYTF. The CDR3 bases are TGTGCCAGCAGTTACGGGACGTATGGCTACACCTTC.

The V gene is TRBV4-3, the J gene TRBJ1-2; 9 bases agree with TRBD1. The CDR3 is made up of 14 amino acids. With V trimmed by 1 base and J by 8 bases, 5 bases remained unmatched. Germline-derived CDR1 and CDR2 are LGHNA and YSLEER. The CDR3: CASSQGRTGEGYTF. The CDR3 DNA reads TGCGCCAGCAGCCAAGGAAGGACAGGGGAAGGCTACACCTTC.

J is TRBJ2-1 and V is TRBV27; unclear D gene. The CDR3 covers 13 residues. Germline V gives CDR1 MNHEY, CDR2 SMNVEV (reference sequence). The ends were cut back, 0 bases at V and 5 bases at J, with 5 bases in the middle. CDR3 sequence reads: CASSLSLNNEQFF. The CDR3 nucleotides are TGTGCCAGCAGTTTATCCCTGAACAATGAGCAGTTCTTC.